This paragraph covers one TCR beta chain sequence. The table lists this clone with a few counts. Its target antigen remains unknown. The input lacks base qualities; no much larger clone sits a single base away. TCRbeta CDR3 regions were amplified from genomic DNA using the immunoSEQ Assay, a bias-controlled multiplex PCR. The original pipeline was this. Nucleated cell counts per sample were estimated from amplification of reference gene primers within the assay. To quantify the absolute abundance of each unique TCRbeta CDR3 rearrangement, sequence reads were collapsed and filtered. For each sample, productive Simpson clonality was calculated as the square root of Simpson's diversity index over productive rearrangements. This is the immuneACCESS table as TCRdb keeps it, with only in-frame sequences that have V and J called. A part of the clones is gone; compared with another copy, unresolved V genes explain less than half, and the rest is unexplained. V, J and clone size derive from that table, while D and trimming were established from the DNA sequence. The sample table holds about 20,000 clones, of which 85% to 90% were seen once. Of the sample, less than 5% is held by the ten largest clones.

CDR1 and CDR2 were assigned from the germline V gene as WSHSY and SAAADI. V has 4 bases trimmed and J has 5 bases trimmed; junction bases matching no gene number 8. Taken from cysteine to phenylalanine, the CDR3 has 14 residues. The CDR3 DNA has 42 bases and is translated from base 1. Each collaborating institution followed its own protocols to collect whole blood in K2EDTA tubes. For TCRbeta analysis, collaborators shipped samples as frozen whole blood, isolated PBMCs, or DNA extracted from either of those sample types. This entry belongs to a study of blood T cell repertoires in COVID-19 (dated by TCRdb to the early 2020s). Some background on the complete study: Samples covering the acute and convalescent phases of COVID-19 were provided by collaborators in the United States, Italy and Spain. HLA class I and class II types, where available, came from metadata supplied by the sample provider rather than from assay-based typing. The sample metadata nearly always contained a de-identified subject ID, COVID-19 status, age in years and sex. A freely available public database, intended as a resource for researchers studying the immune response to SARS-CoV-2, is where the repertoires were released. Samples were obtained from the ongoing ImmuneRACE study (first 160 participants) and from 1,200 or so subjects provided by 6 global collaborators. The prospective study material was composed of cDNA or gDNA derived from T cells, B-cell-depleted T cells, or PBMCs. Deeply sampled blood TCRbeta repertoires from subjects exposed to, actively infected with, or recovered from COVID-19 were included in the dataset. Overall study outcomes, separate from this receptor: The amount of clinical and demographic metadata varied by source and participant and was provided uncurated.

The sample was peripheral blood. The chain joins TRBV10-2 to TRBJ2-7, with TRBD2 matching 7 junction bases. This clonotype originated in a man aged 45 to 65 with active COVID-19. CDR3 region: CASSGSSGVNEQYF. The nucleotide sequence reads as follows: TGCGCCAGCAGTGGTTCGAGCGGGGTCAACGAGCAGTACTTC.